Here is one T cell receptor (beta chain) with its context. Its target is unknown. The data were taken from a study of siplizumab effects on memory and regulatory T cells. Notes on the study in general: Major contributors to the alloresponse seemed to be naive T cells, which also appeared more diverse than memory cells. Alloreactive clones mapping to unstimulated subsets formed only a minor fraction. The average Treg-derived proportion among mappable alloreactive CD4+ clones was less than 80% with siplizumab versus about 28% in controls.

Method: immunoSEQ multiplex PCR; TCRdb's copy keeps in-frame clones and lacks some. The sample yields approximately 100,000 clones, around 90% seen once. Per germline, CDR1 MGHDK and CDR2 SYGVNS. With 3 bases clipped from V and 2 bases from J, the junction kept 3 bases outside the gene matches. The length of the CDR3 is 15 residues. The V and J genes are TRBV25-1 and TRBJ2-2, with TRBD1 identical over 7 bases. This sequence originates from a human donor in good health. Sequenced: non-Treg CD4+ T cells sorted from blood. CDR3 sequence (DNA): TGTGCCAGCAGTGAGGGACAGCCAAACACCGGGGAGCTGTTTTTT. Its translation is CASSEGQPNTGELFF.